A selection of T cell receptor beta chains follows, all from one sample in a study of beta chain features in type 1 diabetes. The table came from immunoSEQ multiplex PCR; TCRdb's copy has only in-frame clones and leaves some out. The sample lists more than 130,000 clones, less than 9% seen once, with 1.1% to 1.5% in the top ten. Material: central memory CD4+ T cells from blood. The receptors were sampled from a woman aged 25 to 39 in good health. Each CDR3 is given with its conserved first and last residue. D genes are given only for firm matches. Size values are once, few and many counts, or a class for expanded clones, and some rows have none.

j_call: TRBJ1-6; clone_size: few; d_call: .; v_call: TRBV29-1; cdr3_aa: CSVLTGYNSPLHF; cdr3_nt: TGCAGCGTTCTGACAGGCTATAATTCACCCCTCCACTTT
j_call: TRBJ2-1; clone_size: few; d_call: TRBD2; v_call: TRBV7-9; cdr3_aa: CASSSSGRSSYNEQFF; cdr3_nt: TGTGCCAGCAGTTCTAGCGGGAGAAGCTCCTACAATGAGCAGTTCTTC
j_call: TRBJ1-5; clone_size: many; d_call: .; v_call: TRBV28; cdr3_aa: CASSQGNSHQPQHF; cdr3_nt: TGTGCCAGCAGCCAGGGGAATAGTCATCAGCCCCAGCATTTT
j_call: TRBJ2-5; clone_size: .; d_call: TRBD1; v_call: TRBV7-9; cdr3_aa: CASTIGTAQETQYF; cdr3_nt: TGTGCCAGCACCATAGGGACAGCACAAGAGACCCAGTACTTC
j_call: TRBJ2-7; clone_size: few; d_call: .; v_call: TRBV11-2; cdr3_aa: CASSLVSGSVGEQYF; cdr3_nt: TGTGCCAGCAGCTTAGTTAGTGGTAGCGTCGGCGAGCAGTACTTC
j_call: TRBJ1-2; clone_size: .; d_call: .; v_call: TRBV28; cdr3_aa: CASRIEGDYYGYTF; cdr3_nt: TGTGCCAGCAGGATCGAGGGTGACTATTATGGCTACACCTTC
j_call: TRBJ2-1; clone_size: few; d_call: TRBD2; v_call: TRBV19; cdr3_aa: CASNREGSYNEQFF; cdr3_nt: TGTGCCAGTAATCGGGAGGGCTCCTACAATGAGCAGTTCTTC
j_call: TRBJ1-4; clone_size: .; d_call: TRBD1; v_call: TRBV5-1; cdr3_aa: CASSPGTGDSEKLFF; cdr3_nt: TGCGCCAGCAGCCCTGGGACAGGTGATAGTGAAAAACTGTTTTTT
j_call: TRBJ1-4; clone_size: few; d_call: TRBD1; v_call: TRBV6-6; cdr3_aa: CASNPGQSNEKLFF; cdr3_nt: TGTGCCAGCAACCCGGGACAGTCGAATGAAAAACTGTTTTTT
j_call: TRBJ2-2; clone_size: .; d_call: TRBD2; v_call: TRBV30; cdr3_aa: CAWSVGGVTTGELFF; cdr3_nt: TGTGCCTGGAGTGTCGGGGGGGTAACGACCGGGGAGCTGTTTTTT
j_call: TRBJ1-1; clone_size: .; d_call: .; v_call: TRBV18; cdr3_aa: CASSPPGPTGRNTEAFF; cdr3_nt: TGTGCCAGCTCACCACCGGGGCCGACCGGGCGCAACACTGAAGCTTTCTTT
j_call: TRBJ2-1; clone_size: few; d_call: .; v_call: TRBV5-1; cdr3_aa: CASSLDPNLYNEQFF; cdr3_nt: TGCGCCAGCAGCTTGGACCCTAACCTTTACAATGAGCAGTTCTTC
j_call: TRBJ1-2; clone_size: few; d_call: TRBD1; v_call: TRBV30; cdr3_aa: CAWSVIQGAYGYTF; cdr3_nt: TGTGCCTGGAGTGTGATACAGGGGGCCTATGGCTACACCTTC
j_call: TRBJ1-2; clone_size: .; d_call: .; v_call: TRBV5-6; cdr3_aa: CASSLDGRGPNYGYTF; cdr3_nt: TGTGCCAGCAGCTTGGATGGGAGAGGACCTAACTATGGCTACACCTTC
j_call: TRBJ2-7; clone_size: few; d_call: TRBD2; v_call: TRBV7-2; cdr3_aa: CASSLRRTSGGYEQYF; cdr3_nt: TGTGCCAGCAGCCTTAGACGGACTAGCGGGGGTTACGAGCAGTACTTC
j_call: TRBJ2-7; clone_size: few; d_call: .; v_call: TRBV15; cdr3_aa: CATGEEVLSYEQYF; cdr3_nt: TGTGCCACCGGCGAGGAGGTTCTCTCCTACGAGCAGTACTTC
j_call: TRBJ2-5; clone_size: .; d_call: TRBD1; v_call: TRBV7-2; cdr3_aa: CASSPTGTRSETQYF; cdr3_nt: TGTGCCAGCAGCCCGACAGGGACGAGGTCAGAGACCCAGTACTTC
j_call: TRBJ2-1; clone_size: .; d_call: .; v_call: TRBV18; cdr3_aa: CASSPLDSYNEQFF; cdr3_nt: TGTGCCAGCTCACCATTAGATTCCTACAATGAGCAGTTCTTC
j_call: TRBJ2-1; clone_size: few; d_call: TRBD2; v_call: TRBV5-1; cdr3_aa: CASSLGSGRASEQFF; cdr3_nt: TGCGCCAGCAGCTTGGGTAGCGGGAGGGCCAGTGAGCAGTTCTTC
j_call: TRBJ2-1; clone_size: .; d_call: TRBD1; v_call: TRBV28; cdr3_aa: CASSHRQGAYNEQFF; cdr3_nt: TGTGCCAGCAGCCATAGACAGGGGGCCTACAATGAGCAGTTCTTC
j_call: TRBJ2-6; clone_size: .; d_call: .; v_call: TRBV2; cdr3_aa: CASSLRLTGANVLTF; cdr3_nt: TGTGCCAGCAGTCTGCGACTCACTGGGGCCAACGTCCTGACTTTC
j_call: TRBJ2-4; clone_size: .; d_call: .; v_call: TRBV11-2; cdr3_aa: CASSLTFTGSGEKNIQYF; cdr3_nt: TGTGCCAGCAGCTTAACCTTCACCGGCTCCGGAGAAAAAAACATTCAGTACTTC
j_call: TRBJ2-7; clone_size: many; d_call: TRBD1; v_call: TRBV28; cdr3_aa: CASSLAVRDRGSEQYF; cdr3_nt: TGTGCCAGCAGTTTAGCGGTCCGGGACAGGGGAAGCGAGCAGTACTTC
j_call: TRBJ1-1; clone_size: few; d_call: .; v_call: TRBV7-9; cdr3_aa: CASSQHRNTEAFF; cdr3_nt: TGTGCCAGCAGCCAACACAGGAACACTGAAGCTTTCTTT
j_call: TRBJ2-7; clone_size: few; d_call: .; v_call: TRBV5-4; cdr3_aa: CASSQEARLGYEQYF; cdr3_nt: TGCGCCAGCAGCCAAGAAGCCAGGTTAGGCTACGAGCAGTACTTC
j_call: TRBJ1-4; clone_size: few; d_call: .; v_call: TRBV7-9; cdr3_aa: CASSLGDRPFNEKLFF; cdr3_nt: TGTGCCAGCAGCTTAGGTGACAGACCTTTCAATGAAAAACTGTTTTTT
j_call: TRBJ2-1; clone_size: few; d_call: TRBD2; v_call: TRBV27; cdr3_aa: CASRGIAGGYNEQFF; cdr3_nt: TGTGCCAGCAGGGGGATAGCGGGTGGCTACAATGAGCAGTTCTTC
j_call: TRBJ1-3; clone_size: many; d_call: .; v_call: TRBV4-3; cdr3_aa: CASSQDSPLSGSGNTIYF; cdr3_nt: TGCGCCAGCAGCCAAGATAGCCCCCTTTCCGGGTCAGGAAACACCATATATTTT
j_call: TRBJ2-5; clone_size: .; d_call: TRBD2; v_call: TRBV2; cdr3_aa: CASKEPSGTQETQYF; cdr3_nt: TGTGCCAGCAAGGAGCCTAGCGGGACCCAAGAGACCCAGTACTTC
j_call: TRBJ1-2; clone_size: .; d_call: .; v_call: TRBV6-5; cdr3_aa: CASSSTRTIFYGYTF; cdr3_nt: TGTGCCAGCAGTTCCACTCGGACAATCTTTTATGGCTACACCTTC
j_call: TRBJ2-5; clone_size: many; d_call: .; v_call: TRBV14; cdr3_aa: CASSHTTGGAETQYF; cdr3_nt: TGTGCCAGCAGCCACACTACTGGGGGCGCGGAGACCCAGTACTTC
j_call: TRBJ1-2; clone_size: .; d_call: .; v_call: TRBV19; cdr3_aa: CASRRDTFRYYGYTF; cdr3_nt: TGTGCCAGTAGGAGGGACACCTTCCGCTACTATGGCTACACCTTC
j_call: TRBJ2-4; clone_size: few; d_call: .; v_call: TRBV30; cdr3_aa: CASWLKEGLKNIQYF; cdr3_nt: TGTGCCTCTTGGCTTAAGGAGGGGCTAAAGAACATTCAGTACTTC
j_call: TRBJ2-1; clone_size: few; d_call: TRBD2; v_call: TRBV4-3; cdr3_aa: CASSPSGLAANNEQFF; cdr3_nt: TGCGCCAGCAGCCCATCCGGACTAGCGGCTAACAATGAGCAGTTCTTC
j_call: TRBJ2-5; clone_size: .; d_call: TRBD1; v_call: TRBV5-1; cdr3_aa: CASSPAGTGQETQYF; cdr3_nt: TGCGCCAGCAGCCCGGCAGGGACAGGGCAAGAGACCCAGTACTTC
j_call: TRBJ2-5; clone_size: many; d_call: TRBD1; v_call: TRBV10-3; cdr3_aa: CAISYRGQETQYF; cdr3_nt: TGTGCCATCAGCTACAGGGGCCAAGAGACCCAGTACTTC
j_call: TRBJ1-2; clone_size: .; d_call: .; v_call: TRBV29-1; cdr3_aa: CSVEDLYLGGYTF; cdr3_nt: TGCAGCGTTGAAGATCTTTACCTCGGGGGCTACACCTTC
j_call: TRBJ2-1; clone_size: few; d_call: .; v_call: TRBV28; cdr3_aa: CASRLDGAYNEQFF; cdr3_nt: TGTGCCAGCAGATTGGACGGGGCCTACAATGAGCAGTTCTTC
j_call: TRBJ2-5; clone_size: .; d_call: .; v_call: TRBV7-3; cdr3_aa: CASSPTGTLGETQYF; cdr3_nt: TGTGCCAGCAGCCCAACCGGGACACTGGGAGAGACCCAGTACTTC
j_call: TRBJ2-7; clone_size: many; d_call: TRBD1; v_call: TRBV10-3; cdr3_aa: CAISRDRVVGRYEQYF; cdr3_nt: TGTGCCATCAGCCGGGACAGGGTAGTTGGAAGATACGAGCAGTACTTC
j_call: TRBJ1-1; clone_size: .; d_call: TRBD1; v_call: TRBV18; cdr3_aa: CASSPGQGARDTEAFF; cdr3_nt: TGTGCCAGCTCACCCGGACAGGGGGCGCGTGACACTGAAGCTTTCTTT